This T cell receptor (beta chain) was identified in a study of control samples from healthy donors and cancer patients. Data came from immunoSEQ multiplex PCR; TCRdb stores just in-frame clones and leaves some out. The sample has about 110,000 clones; 82% are singletons. Germline V lookup: CDR1 SEHNR, CDR2 FQNEAQ (reference sequence). Trimming took 5 bases from V and 5 from J, leaving 14 bases between them. The CDR3 sequence is 14 residues long. The sample comprised blood. This chain links TRBV7-9 with TRBJ2-3; D call uncertain. The TCR comes from a man in his late teens or twenties in good health. Here the CDR3 DNA reads TGTGCCAGCAGCCCCCCCCGGCCGGGAGATACGCAGTATTTT. Its translation: CASSPPRPGDTQYF. The entire variable domain, with the rest obtained from reference TRBV7-9 and TRBJ2-3, is as follows: DTGVSQNPRHKITKRGQNVTFRCDPISEHNRLYWYRQTLGQGPEFLTYFQNEAQLEKSRLLSDRFSAERPKGSFSTLEIQRTEQGDSAMYLCASSPPRPGDTQYFGPGTRLTVL.